Presented here are 18 T cell receptor beta chains from one specimen sequenced in a study of cytomegalovirus exposure and HLA in healthy donors. Primers included in the PCR were 60 Vbeta and 13 Jbeta primers. Data came from immunoSEQ multiplex PCR; TCRdb stores just in-frame clones and leaves some out. Here the sample spans under 300,000 clones, 80% to 90% being singletons. Material: PBMCs. These receptors were obtained from a woman aged 40-49 years in good health and CMV-seropositive.

This chain uses TRBV11-3 with TRBJ2-5; TRBD1 is a possible D gene (5 bases). V lost 5 bases and J lost 1, with 11 bases in between. The CDR3 totals 14 residues. The germline V gene encodes CDR1 SGHNT and CDR2 YENEEA. The CDR3 loop is CASSTGRRQETQYF. The CDR3 DNA is TGTGCCAGCAGCACAGGACGGCGCCAAGAGACCCAGTACTTC.

This clone was seen just once. In DNA form, the CDR3 reads TGCGCCAGCAGCTTGGGGTCATCCTATAACACTGAAGCTTTCTTT. Its protein is CASSLGSSYNTEAFF. The chain uses TRBV5-1 and TRBJ1-1; D not resolved. Between the trimmed V and J ends, which lost 0 bases and 2 bases, there was a span of 11 bases. Germline CDR1 reads SGHRS; CDR2 reads YFSETQ. This CDR3 region has 15 residues.

The gene calls are TRBV30 and TRBJ2-5; 10 positions agree with TRBD2. The trim removed 2 bases at V and 1 base at J, leaving 4 bases unmatched. The CDR3 runs 15 residues. The V gene's germline CDR1 is GTSNPN and CDR2 SVGIG (reference sequence). The CDR3 coding sequence is TGTGCCTGGAGTAGGACTAGCGGCAGCCAAGAGACCCAGTACTTC. This encodes CAWSRTSGSQETQYF.

The chain is built from TRBV27 and TRBJ2-7; D may be TRBD2 (7 bases). V was shortened by 6 bases and J by 2 bases, with 17 bases between the two germline ends. The CDR3 loop spans 15 amino acids. CDR1 is MNHEY and CDR2 is SMNVEV in the germline V gene (reference sequence). The chain's CDR3 is CASSLGGGSPYEQYF. The CDR3 DNA reads TGTGCCAGCAGCCTAGGGGGAGGGTCCCCCTACGAGCAGTACTTC.

CDR3 DNA: TGCAGCGTCGGAGTCCGGACTAGGCAAGATACGCAGTATTTT. Translation gives CSVGVRTRQDTQYF. The J gene is TRBJ2-3, the V gene TRBV29-1; 7 nucleotides align to TRBD2. J was trimmed by 5 bases and V by 6 bases; bases with no gene match: 11. CDR1 and CDR2 (germline): SQVTM, ANQGSEA. The CDR3 runs to 14 residues.

This clone was seen just once. The chain joins TRBV11-3 to TRBJ2-7, with D possibly TRBD2 on 5 matching bases. V was shortened by 5 bases and J by 7 bases, with 9 bases between the two germline ends. The length of the CDR3 is 11 residues. Germline V CDR1 and CDR2: SGHNT, YENEEA. The DNA of the CDR3 is TGTGCCAGCAGCCCGTCGGGGGAGCAGTACTTC. It specifies CASSPSGEQYF.

In DNA, the CDR3 is TGTGCCAGCAGCCCCCCGGGAGGGACTAATGAAAAACTGTTTTTT. Translated, it gives CASSPPGGTNEKLFF. The chain employs TRBV7-8 and TRBJ1-4; D unresolved. V lost 5 bases and J lost 2, with 12 bases in between. The CDR3 covers 15 residues. Germline CDR1 SGHVS, CDR2 FQNEAQ.

The V gene is TRBV28, the J gene TRBJ1-5, with 9 bases lining up with TRBD1. CDR3 length equals 15 residues. J lost 3 bases, V lost 7 bases, and 7 bases had no gene match. Germline assignment: CDR1 MDHEN and CDR2 SYDVKM. The CDR3 bases are TGTGCCAGCAATTTTGGGACAGGGTACAATCAGCCCCAGCATTTT. It yields the protein CASNFGTGYNQPQHF.

This chain uses TRBV18 with TRBJ1-4; 10 bases agree with TRBD1. CDR3 length equals 15 residues. CDR1 is KGHSH, CDR2 LQKENI, per germline. The V gene end was trimmed by 4 bases and the J gene end by 4 bases; junction bases not matched to a gene: 3. CDR3 amino acids: CASSRGQGGNEKLFF. The CDR3 DNA reads TGTGCCAGCTCACGCGGACAGGGGGGTAATGAAAAACTGTTTTTT.

The CDR3 is CAWSARGNFKGANYGYTF. The CDR3 DNA reads as TGTGCCTGGAGTGCCCGTGGTAATTTTAAGGGAGCTAACTATGGCTACACCTTC. V usage is TRBV30 and J usage is TRBJ1-2; D remains ambiguous. The CDR3 sequence is 18 residues long. V was trimmed by 1 base and J by 0 bases, leaving 21 bases between them. Germline assignment: CDR1 GTSNPN and CDR2 SVGIG (reference sequence).

The rearrangement links TRBV7-2 to TRBJ1-2; a possible D gene is TRBD1 (5 bases). V lost 5 bases, J lost 5 bases, and 18 bases lay in between. CDR3 length: 15 residues. The V gene's germline CDR1 is SGHTA and CDR2 FQGNSA. The CDR3 DNA follows: TGTGCCAGCAGCGTCGGGACTGTTGGACATTATGGCTACACCTTC. Translation: CASSVGTVGHYGYTF.

The gene calls are TRBV7-2 and TRBJ2-1, with D possibly matching TRBD1 (5 bases). CDR3 length: 12 residues. The germline V gene encodes CDR1 SGHTA and CDR2 FQGNSA. V was cut by 5 bases and J by 9 bases, with 11 bases left in between. CDR3 nucleotides: TGTGCCAGCAGCAATTCAGGGATTGAGCAGTTCTTC. Translation gives CASSNSGIEQFF.

As DNA, the CDR3 is TGCGCCAGCAGAGCCGGGACAGGGGCGGGGAACACTGAAGCTTTCTTT. It is translated as CASRAGTGAGNTEAFF. The chain is built from TRBV5-1 and TRBJ1-1; 10 bases match TRBD1. J was trimmed by 1 base and V by 5 bases; bases with no gene match: 8. In germline, CDR1 is SGHRS, CDR2 YFSETQ. The CDR3 runs to 16 residues.

Only a few counts were recorded for this clone. The chain joins TRBV7-2 to TRBJ1-1; the D gene is possibly TRBD1 (6 bases). CDR1 SGHTA and CDR2 FQGNSA come from the germline V gene. The CDR3 has 13 residues. V lost 6 bases, J lost 3 bases, and 11 bases lay in between. This CDR3 is CASSSTGYTEAFF. CDR3 bases: TGTGCCAGCAGTTCTACAGGGTACACTGAAGCTTTCTTT.

This clone has a handful of counts. This chain connects TRBV7-9 to TRBJ2-7; 8 nucleotides align to TRBD2. Germline V gene data show CDR1 as SEHNR and CDR2 as FQNEAQ (reference sequence). The length of the CDR3 is 15 residues. Germline trimming cut 5 bases from V and 5 bases from J; bases unmatched to any gene: 11. CDR3 coding DNA: TGTGCCAGCAGCCGAAGCGGGAGCAAGTCCCACGAGCAGTACTTC. The encoded protein is CASSRSGSKSHEQYF.

The V and J genes are TRBV6-1 and TRBJ2-5; 9 bases are shared with TRBD2. The CDR3 is 15 amino acids. Germline-derived CDR1 and CDR2 are MNHNS and SASEGT. Trimming removed 3 bases from V and 3 bases from J; junction bases left unmatched: 5. The CDR3 DNA reads TGTGCCAGCAGTGAGAAAGCGGGAGGTGAAGAGACCCAGTACTTC. Translated: CASSEKAGGEETQYF.

This chain links TRBV27 with TRBJ1-4; 8 nucleotides agree with TRBD1. CDR1 and CDR2 (germline): MNHEY, SMNVEV (reference sequence). With V trimmed by 3 bases and J by 8 bases, 2 bases remained unmatched. This CDR3 comprises 13 residues. The CDR3 DNA sequence: TGTGCCAGCAGTTTCGACAGGGGCGAAAAACTGTTTTTT. Its translation: CASSFDRGEKLFF.

There are a few counts of this clone. The V and J genes are TRBV5-1 and TRBJ1-3; D not resolved. Trimming removed 0 bases at V and 0 bases at J, with 13 bases between. Germline loops: CDR1 SGHRS, CDR2 YFSETQ. CDR3 size: 17 residues. CDR3 loop: CASSLGSASSSGNTIYF. The CDR3 bases are TGCGCCAGCAGCTTGGGGAGCGCCTCCTCCTCTGGAAACACCATATATTTT.